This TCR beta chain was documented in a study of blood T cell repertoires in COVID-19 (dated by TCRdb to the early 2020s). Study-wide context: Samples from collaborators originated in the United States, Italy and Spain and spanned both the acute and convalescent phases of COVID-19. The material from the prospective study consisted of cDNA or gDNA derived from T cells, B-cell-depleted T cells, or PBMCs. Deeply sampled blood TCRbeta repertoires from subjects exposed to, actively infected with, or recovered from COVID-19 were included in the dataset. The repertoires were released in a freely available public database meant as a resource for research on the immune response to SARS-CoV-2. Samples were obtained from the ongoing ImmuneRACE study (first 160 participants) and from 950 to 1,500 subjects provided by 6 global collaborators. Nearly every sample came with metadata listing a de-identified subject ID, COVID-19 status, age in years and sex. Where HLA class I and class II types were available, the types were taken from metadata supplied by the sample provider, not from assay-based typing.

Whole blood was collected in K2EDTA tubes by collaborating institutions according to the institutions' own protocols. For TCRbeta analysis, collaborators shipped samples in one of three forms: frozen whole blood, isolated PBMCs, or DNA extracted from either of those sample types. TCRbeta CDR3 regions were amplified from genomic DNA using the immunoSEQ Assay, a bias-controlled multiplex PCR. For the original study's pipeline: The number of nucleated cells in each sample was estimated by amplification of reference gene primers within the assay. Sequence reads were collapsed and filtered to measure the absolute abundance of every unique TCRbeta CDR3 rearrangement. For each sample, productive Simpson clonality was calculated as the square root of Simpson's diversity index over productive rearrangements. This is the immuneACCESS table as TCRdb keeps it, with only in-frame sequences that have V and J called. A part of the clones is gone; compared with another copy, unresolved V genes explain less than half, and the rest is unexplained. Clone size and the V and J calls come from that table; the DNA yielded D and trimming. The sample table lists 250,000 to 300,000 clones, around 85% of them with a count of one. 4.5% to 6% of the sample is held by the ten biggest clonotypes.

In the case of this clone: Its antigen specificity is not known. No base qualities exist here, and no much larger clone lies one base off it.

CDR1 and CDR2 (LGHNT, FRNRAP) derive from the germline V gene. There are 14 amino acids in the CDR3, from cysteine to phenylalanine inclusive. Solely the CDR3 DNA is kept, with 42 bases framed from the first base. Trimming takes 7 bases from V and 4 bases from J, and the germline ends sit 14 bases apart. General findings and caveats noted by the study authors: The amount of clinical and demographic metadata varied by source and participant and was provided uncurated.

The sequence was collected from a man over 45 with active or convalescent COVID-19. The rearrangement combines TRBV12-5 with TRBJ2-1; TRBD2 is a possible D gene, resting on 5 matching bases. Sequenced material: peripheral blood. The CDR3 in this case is CASVWEYSYNEQFF. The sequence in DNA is TGTGCTAGTGTTTGGGAGTATTCATACAATGAGCAGTTCTTC.